Sequencing of this T cell receptor beta chain was carried out in a study of cytomegalovirus exposure and HLA in healthy donors. Germline assignment: CDR1 MDHEN and CDR2 SYDVKM. Trimming took 4 bases from V and 8 from J, leaving 17 bases between them. This CDR3 is built from 14 residues. The donors were healthy bone marrow donors. This PCR relied on a set of 60 Vbeta primers and 13 Jbeta primers. Repertoires were generated with immunoSEQ multiplex PCR, while TCRdb's copy carries only in-frame clones and drops some. The sample includes about 110,000 clones, 65% to 85% of them seen just once. Input material: PBMCs. V gene TRBV28 combines with J gene TRBJ1-2; D might be TRBD1 (6 bases). The TCR originated in a man aged 18 to 35 in good health and CMV-seronegative. CDR3 sequence reads: CASSSSPQGRGYTF. In nucleotides, the CDR3 is TGTGCCAGCAGTTCCTCGCCCCAGGGGCGAGGCTACACCTTC.